This TCR beta chain was sequenced during a study of spatial heterogeneity in lung cancer. Study-level information: A strong correlation was found between TCR transcript counts in tumor regions and a T cell module score derived from matched bulk RNA-seq.

This clonotype is labeled medium-sized. Its antigen is still unknown. Study-wide points: Counts of expanded alpha and beta TCRs within tumors tracked the tumor nonsynonymous mutation count.

V was pared by 5 bases and J by 7 bases, with 14 bases of the junction left unmatched. Germline CDR1 reads SGHTA; CDR2 reads FQGNSA. The CDR3 has 18 amino acids. Documented time point: sample taken at primary tumor resection. Unsorted whole RNA of tumor, nontumor lung or frozen PBMC was sequenced. Carried by each TCR cDNA molecule was a unique molecular identifier. TCRdb independently ran MiXCR on the 5' RACE reads; one entry per CDR3 protein. The sample lists just over 3,000 distinct CDR3 sequences, about 16% occurring once. The chain has TRBV7-2 and TRBJ2-1; TRBD2 aligns across 13 bases. Sequences were derived from lung tumor tissue, sampled at surgery. This clonotype was sampled from a male donor with early-stage non-small cell lung cancer. In DNA, the CDR3 is TGTGCCAGCAGCAGAGGACTAGCGGGAGAACTCTATTTAAATGAGCAGTTCTTC. As protein: CASSRGLAGELYLNEQFF.